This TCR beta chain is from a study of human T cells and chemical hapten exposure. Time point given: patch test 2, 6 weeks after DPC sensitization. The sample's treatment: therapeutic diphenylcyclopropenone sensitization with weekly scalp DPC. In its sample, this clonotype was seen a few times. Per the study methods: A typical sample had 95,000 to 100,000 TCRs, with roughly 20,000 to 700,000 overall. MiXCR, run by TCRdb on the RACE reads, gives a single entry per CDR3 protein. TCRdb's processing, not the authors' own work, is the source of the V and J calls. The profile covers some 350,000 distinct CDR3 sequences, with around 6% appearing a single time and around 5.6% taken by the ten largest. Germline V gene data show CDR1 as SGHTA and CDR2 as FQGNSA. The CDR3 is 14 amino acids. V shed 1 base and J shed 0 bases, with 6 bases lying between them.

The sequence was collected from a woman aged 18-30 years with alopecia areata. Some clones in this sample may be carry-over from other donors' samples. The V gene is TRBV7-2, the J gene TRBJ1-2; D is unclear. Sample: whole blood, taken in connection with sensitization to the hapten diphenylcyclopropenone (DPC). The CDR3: CASSLVSSNYGYTF. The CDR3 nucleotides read TGTGCCAGCAGCTTAGTTTCGTCTAACTATGGCTACACCTTC.